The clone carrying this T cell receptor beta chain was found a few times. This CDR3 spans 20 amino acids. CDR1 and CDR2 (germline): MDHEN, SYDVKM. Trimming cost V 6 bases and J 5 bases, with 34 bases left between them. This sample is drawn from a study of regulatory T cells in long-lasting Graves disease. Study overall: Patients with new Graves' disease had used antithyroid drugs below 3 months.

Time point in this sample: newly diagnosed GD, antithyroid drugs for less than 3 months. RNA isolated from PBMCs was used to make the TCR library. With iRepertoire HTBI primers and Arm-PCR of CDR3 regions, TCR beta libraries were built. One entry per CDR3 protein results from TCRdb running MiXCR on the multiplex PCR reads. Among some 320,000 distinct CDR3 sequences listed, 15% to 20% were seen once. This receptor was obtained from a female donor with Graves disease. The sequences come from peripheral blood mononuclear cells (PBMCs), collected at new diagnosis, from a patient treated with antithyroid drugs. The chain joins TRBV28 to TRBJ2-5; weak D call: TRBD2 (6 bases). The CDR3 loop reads CASSPSLSGEEYPWGETQYF. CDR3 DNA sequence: TGTGCCAGCAGCCCGAGCCTTAGCGGAGAGGAGTACCCCTGGGGGGAGACCCAGTACTTC.